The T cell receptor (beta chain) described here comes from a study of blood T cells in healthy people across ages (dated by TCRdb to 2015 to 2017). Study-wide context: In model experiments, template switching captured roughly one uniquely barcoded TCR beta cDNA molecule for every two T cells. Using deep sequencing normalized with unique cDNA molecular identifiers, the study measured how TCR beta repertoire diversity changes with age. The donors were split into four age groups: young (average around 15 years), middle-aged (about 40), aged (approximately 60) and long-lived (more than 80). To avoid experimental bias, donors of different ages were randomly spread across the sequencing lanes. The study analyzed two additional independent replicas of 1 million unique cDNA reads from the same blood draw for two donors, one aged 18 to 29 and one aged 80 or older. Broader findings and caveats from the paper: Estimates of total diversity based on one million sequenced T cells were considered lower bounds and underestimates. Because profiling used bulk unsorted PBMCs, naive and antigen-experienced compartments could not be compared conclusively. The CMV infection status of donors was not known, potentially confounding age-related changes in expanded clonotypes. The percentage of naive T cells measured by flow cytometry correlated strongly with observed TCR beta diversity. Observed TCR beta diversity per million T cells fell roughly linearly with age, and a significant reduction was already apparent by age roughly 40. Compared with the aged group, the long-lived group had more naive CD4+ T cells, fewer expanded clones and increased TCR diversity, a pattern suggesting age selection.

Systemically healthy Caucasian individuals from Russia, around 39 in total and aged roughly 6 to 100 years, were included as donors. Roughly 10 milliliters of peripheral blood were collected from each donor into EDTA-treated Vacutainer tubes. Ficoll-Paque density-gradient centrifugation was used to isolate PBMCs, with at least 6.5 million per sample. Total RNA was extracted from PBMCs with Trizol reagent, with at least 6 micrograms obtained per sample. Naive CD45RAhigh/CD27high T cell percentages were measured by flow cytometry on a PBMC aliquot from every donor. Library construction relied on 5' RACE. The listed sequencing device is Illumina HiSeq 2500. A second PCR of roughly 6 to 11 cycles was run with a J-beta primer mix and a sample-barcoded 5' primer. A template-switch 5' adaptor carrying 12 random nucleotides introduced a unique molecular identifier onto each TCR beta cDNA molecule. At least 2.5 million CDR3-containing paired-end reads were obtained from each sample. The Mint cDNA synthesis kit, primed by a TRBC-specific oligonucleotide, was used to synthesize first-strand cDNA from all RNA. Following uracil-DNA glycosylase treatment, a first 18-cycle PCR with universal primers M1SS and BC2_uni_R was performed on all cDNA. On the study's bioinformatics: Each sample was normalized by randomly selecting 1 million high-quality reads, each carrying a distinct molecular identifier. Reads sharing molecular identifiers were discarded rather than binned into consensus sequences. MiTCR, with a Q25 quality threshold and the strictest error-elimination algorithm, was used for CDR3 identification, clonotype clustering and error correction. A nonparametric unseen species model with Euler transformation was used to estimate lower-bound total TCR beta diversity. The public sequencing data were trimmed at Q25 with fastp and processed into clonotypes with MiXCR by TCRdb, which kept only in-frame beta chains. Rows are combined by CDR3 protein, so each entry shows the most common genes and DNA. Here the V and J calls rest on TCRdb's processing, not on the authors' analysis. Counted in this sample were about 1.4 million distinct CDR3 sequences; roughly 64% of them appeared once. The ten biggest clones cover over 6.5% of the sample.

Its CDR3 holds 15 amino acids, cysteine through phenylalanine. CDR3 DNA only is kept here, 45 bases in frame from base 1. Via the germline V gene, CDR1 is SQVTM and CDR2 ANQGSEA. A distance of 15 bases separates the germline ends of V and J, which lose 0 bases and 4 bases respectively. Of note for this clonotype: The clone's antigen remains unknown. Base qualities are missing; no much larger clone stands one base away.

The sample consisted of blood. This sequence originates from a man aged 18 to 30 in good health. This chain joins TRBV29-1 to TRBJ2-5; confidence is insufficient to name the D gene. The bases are TGCAGCGTTGAAGATCGTGGAACCCAGAGAGAGACCCAGTACTTC. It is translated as CSVEDRGTQRETQYF.